The 20 T cell receptor beta chains below come from one sample, sequenced in a study of blood T cell repertoires in COVID-19. Profiling relied on immunoSEQ multiplex PCR, and the TCRdb table lists in-frame clones only, not all of them. The table records 110,000 to 150,000 clones, roughly 83% of them present only once. Input material: peripheral blood. These receptors all come from an elderly woman with acute or convalescent COVID-19.

J is TRBJ1-6 and V is TRBV4-2; 10 bases are a match to TRBD1. Germline V gene data show CDR1 as LGHNA and CDR2 as YNFKEQ. This CDR3 has 20 residues. Trimming took 3 bases from V and 0 from J; bases not matched to a gene: 11. CDR3 sequence reads: CASSQEGQGHRRSYNSPLHF. Here the CDR3 DNA reads TGTGCCAGCAGCCAGGAGGGACAGGGGCATCGTCGCTCCTATAATTCACCCCTCCACTTT.

The chain employs TRBV7-9 and TRBJ2-3; 10 bases map to TRBD2. The CDR3 extends over 17 amino acids. Trimming removed 5 bases from V and 0 bases from J; junction bases left unmatched: 8. CDR1 and CDR2 (germline): SEHNR, FQNEAQ (reference sequence). In nucleotides, the CDR3 is TGTGCCAGCAGCCCACGGACTAGCGGACCTAGCACAGATACGCAGTATTTT. Its translation: CASSPRTSGPSTDTQYF.

The rearrangement links TRBV11-2 to TRBJ1-1; 8 bases agree with TRBD1. This CDR3 has 16 residues. The trim removed 5 bases at V and 0 bases at J, leaving 8 bases unmatched. Germline-derived CDR1 and CDR2 are SGHAT and FQNNGV. The CDR3 loop is CASSPGQGILNTEAFF. Written as DNA, the CDR3 is TGTGCCAGCAGCCCAGGACAGGGTATATTGAACACTGAAGCTTTCTTT.

The chain employs TRBV7-9 and TRBJ1-1; 7 bases fit TRBD1. The CDR3 loop spans 15 amino acids. Germline V gene lookup returns CDR1 SEHNR and CDR2 FQNEAQ (reference sequence). V shed 5 bases and J 0 bases; nucleotides not matched to a gene: 6. CDR3 sequence: CASSPGTAMNTEAFF. The CDR3 DNA reads as TGTGCCAGCAGCCCAGGGACAGCCATGAACACTGAAGCTTTCTTT.

V and J are TRBV6-6 and TRBJ1-5; 7 nucleotides agree with TRBD1. Trimming at V came to 2 bases and at J to 7 bases, leaving 5 bases not matched to a gene. CDR1 and CDR2 from the germline V gene are MNHNY and SVGAGI (reference sequence). The CDR3 loop spans 14 amino acids. CDR3 sequence reads: CASSYRQGGQPQHF. The CDR3 DNA sequence: TGTGCCAGCAGTTACAGGCAGGGGGGCCAGCCCCAGCATTTT.

This clone was counted only a few times. The J gene is TRBJ2-1, the V gene TRBV5-5; TRBD2 matches at 8 bases. Per germline, CDR1 SGHKS and CDR2 YYEKEE (reference sequence). Trimming cost V 4 bases and J 1 base; bases outside gene matches: 4. The CDR3 is 15 amino acids. DNA for the CDR3: TGTGCCAGCAGCCTCACTAGCGGATCCTACAATGAGCAGTTCTTC. This encodes CASSLTSGSYNEQFF. The variable domain in full, with the rest retrieved from reference TRBV5-5 and TRBJ2-1, is DAGVTQSPTHLIKTRGQQVTLRCSPISGHKSVSWYQQVLGQGPQFIFQYYEKEERGRGNFPDRFSARQFPNYSSELNVNALLLGDSALYLCASSLTSGSYNEQFFGPGTRLTVL.

The chain couples TRBV19 to TRBJ1-2; D uncertain. Trimming took off 4 bases at V and 5 bases at J, with 8 bases between the two ends. The V gene's germline CDR1 is LNHDA and CDR2 SQIVND (reference sequence). CDR3 size: 12 residues. DNA of the CDR3: TGTGCCAGTAGTACTGGGAGATATGGCTACACCTTC. Translation: CASSTGRYGYTF.

The chain joins TRBV10-1 to TRBJ2-7; a possible D gene is TRBD2 (6 bases). Germline-derived CDR1 and CDR2 are WNHNN and SYGVQD (reference sequence). The germline V and J ends were trimmed by 0 bases and 4 bases, with 7 bases remaining between them. The CDR3 is 13 residues long. In nucleotides, the CDR3 is TGCGCCAGCAGTGAGTCCGGGACTTACGAGCAGTACTTC. This codes for CASSESGTYEQYF.

As concerns this clone: The same CDR3 can be traced to other DNA sequences in this sample. This rearrangement joins TRBV18 to TRBJ1-1; 9 positions match TRBD1. The CDR3 totals 14 residues. Germline CDR1 reads KGHSH; CDR2 reads LQKENI. J gave up 1 base and V 3 bases, and 0 bases lay outside the gene matches. The CDR3 region is CASSPGQGNTEAFF. CDR3 coding DNA: TGTGCCAGCTCACCGGGACAGGGGAACACTGAAGCTTTCTTT.

The rearrangement joins TRBV6-2 or TRBV6-3 to TRBJ1-2; no firm D call. The CDR3 length is 12 residues. Germline values: CDR1 MNHEY, CDR2 SVGEGT. V was trimmed by 5 bases and J by 5 bases, leaving 9 bases between them. CDR3 protein: CASSPNTYGYTF. DNA for the CDR3: TGTGCCAGCAGTCCCAACACGTATGGCTACACCTTC.

The chain links TRBV19 to TRBJ2-7; no firm D call. Germline V lookup: CDR1 LNHDA, CDR2 SQIVND (reference sequence). Trimming took off 2 bases at V and 4 bases at J, with 9 bases between the two ends. CDR3 length: 13 amino acids. The CDR3 loop reads CASSISRRYEQYF. CDR3 nucleotides: TGTGCCAGTAGTATAAGTCGCAGGTACGAGCAGTACTTC.

The chain links TRBV18 to TRBJ1-2, with D perhaps TRBD1 (5 bases). Germline CDR1 and CDR2: KGHSH and LQKENI. The CDR3 contains 16 residues. Trimming cost V 3 bases and J 5 bases, with 19 bases left between them. CDR3 residues: CASSPPWTKAPYGYTF. DNA for the CDR3: TGTGCCAGCTCACCTCCCTGGACAAAGGCTCCTTATGGCTACACCTTC. Variable domain in full (rest from reference TRBV18 and TRBJ1-2): NAGVMQNPRHLVRRRGQEARLRCSPMKGHSHVYWYRQLPEEGLKFMVYLQKENIIDESGMPKERFSAEFPKEGPSILRIQQVVRGDSAAYFCASSPPWTKAPYGYTFGSGTRLTVV.

There are a few counts of this clone. The V gene is TRBV2, the J gene TRBJ1-2; 8 bases are shared with TRBD1. The germline gives CDR1 SNHLY, CDR2 FYNNEI. Trimming at V came to 3 bases and at J to 6 bases, leaving 6 bases not matched to a gene. There are 14 residues in the CDR3. The CDR3 sequence is CASSDRGLVDGYTF. Here the CDR3 DNA reads TGTGCCAGCAGTGACAGGGGGCTCGTTGATGGCTACACCTTC.

This sequence joins TRBV27 and TRBJ1-1; D possibly corresponds to TRBD1 (6 bases). The CDR3 covers 14 residues. Trimming left V 4 bases short and J 3 bases short, with 12 bases between. CDR1 and CDR2 from the germline V gene are MNHEY and SMNVEV (reference sequence). The DNA for the CDR3 is TGTGCCAGCAGTTACGCGGACAGAGACACTGAAGCTTTCTTT. Translating it yields CASSYADRDTEAFF.

The chain joins TRBV6-8 to TRBJ2-3, with 11 nucleotides matching TRBD2. Per the germline V gene, CDR1 is MNHGY and CDR2 is SAAAGT. V trimming: 5 bases; J trimming: 4 bases; junction bases outside the gene matches: 17. The CDR3 loop spans 19 amino acids. Here the CDR3 DNA reads TGTGCCAGCAGTCCCCGCCCCCAAGTACTAGCGGGGGACCCAGATACGCAGTATTTT. Encoded protein: CASSPRPQVLAGDPDTQYF.

J is TRBJ2-3 and V is TRBV12-3 or TRBV12-4, with a tentative D call TRBD2 (5 bases). The CDR3 contains 13 residues. With 6 bases removed from V and 2 bases from J, the gap between germline ends came to 9 bases. The CDR3 region has the DNA TGTGCCAGCAGGGAGGTGGCCACAGATACGCAGTATTTT. Translation gives CASREVATDTQYF.

The gene calls are TRBV7-2 and TRBJ1-1; D is unclear. V was clipped by 5 bases and J by 6 bases, with 13 bases between them. Germline V gene sequence: CDR1 SGHTA, CDR2 FQGNSA. This CDR3 spans 13 amino acids. Here the CDR3 DNA reads TGTGCCAGCAGCCAAGACGGTCTAGCTGAAGCTTTCTTT. Encoded protein: CASSQDGLAEAFF.

The rearrangement uses TRBV9 and TRBJ2-5; 9 nucleotides line up with TRBD1. From germline, CDR1 is SGDLS and CDR2 YYNGEE. There are 15 residues in the CDR3. V lost 4 bases, J lost 5 bases, and 9 bases stayed unmatched. The DNA of the CDR3 is TGTGCCAGCAGCCCCTCCGGGACAGGGCTTGAGACCCAGTACTTC. This translates into CASSPSGTGLETQYF.

The J gene is TRBJ1-2, the V gene TRBV12-3 or TRBV12-4; D gene uncertain. This CDR3 has 13 residues. Trimming pared 0 bases from V and 6 bases from J, leaving 8 bases between. The CDR3 DNA reads as TGTGCCAGCAGTTTAGCCAGGCTGGATGGCTACACCTTC. Its protein product is CASSLARLDGYTF.

This chain links TRBV27 with TRBJ1-5; weak D call: TRBD1 (6 bases). CDR3 size: 14 residues. V was trimmed by 7 bases and J by 6 bases, leaving 16 bases between them. Germline V gene lookup returns CDR1 MNHEY and CDR2 SMNVEV (reference sequence). The DNA of the CDR3 is TGTGCCAGCAACCCGACAGGTCTGGGTCAGCCCCAGCATTTT. This codes for CASNPTGLGQPQHF.